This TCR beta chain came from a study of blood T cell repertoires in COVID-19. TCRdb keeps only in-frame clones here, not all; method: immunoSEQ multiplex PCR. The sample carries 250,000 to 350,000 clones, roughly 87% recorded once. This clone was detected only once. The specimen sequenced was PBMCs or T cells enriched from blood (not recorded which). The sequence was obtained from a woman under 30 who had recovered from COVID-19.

The CDR3 DNA is TGTGCCAGCAGCTTGCTGACAGGGCCCTATGGCTACACCTTC. Residues: CASSLLTGPYGYTF. The chain recombines TRBV5-6 with TRBJ1-2, with 7 bases that match TRBD1. The germline gives CDR1 SGHDT, CDR2 YYEEEE. The CDR3 sequence is 14 residues long. V shed 1 base, J shed 4 bases, and the junction held 4 bases outside the gene matches.